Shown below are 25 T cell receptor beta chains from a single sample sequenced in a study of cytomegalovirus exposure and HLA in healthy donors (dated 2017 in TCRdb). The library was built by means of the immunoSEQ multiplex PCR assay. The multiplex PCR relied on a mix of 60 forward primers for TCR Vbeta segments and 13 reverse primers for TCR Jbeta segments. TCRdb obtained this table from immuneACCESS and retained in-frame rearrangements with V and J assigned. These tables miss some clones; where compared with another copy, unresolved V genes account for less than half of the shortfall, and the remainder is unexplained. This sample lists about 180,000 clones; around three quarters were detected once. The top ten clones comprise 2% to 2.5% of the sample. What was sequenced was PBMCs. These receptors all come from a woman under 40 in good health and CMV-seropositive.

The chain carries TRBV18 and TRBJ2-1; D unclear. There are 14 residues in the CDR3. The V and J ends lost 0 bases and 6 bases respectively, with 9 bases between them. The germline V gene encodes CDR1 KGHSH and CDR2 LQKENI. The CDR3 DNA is TGTGCCAGCTCACCACCGAACACCCGCAATGAGCAGTTCTTC. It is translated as CASSPPNTRNEQFF. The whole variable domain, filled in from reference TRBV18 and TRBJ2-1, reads NAGVMQNPRHLVRRRGQEARLRCSPMKGHSHVYWYRQLPEEGLKFMVYLQKENIIDESGMPKERFSAEFPKEGPSILRIQQVVRGDSAAYFCASSPPNTRNEQFFGPGTRLTVL.

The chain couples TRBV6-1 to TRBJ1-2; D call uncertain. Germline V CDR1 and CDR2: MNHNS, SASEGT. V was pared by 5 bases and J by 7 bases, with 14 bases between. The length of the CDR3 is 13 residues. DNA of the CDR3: TGTGCCAGCAGTCCCTGGGAGGTGACTGGCTACACCTTC. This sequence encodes CASSPWEVTGYTF.

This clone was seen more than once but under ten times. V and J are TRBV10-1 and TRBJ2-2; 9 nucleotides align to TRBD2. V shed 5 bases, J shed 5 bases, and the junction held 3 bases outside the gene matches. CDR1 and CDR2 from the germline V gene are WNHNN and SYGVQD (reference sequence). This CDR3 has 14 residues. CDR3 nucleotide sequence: TGCGCCAGCAGTCTAGCGGGGCGTACCGGGGAGCTGTTTTTT. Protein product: CASSLAGRTGELFF.

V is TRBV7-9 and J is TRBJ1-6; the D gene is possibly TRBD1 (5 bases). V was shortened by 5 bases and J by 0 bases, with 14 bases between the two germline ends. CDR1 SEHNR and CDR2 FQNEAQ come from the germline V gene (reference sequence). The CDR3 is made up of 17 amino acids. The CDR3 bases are TGTGCCAGCAGCGCAGCGGGGGGAAACTCCTATAATTCACCCCTCCACTTT. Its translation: CASSAAGGNSYNSPLHF. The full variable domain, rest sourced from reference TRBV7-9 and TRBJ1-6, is DTGVSQNPRHKITKRGQNVTFRCDPISEHNRLYWYRQTLGQGPEFLTYFQNEAQLEKSRLLSDRFSAERPKGSFSTLEIQRTEQGDSAMYLCASSAAGGNSYNSPLHFGNGTRLTVT.

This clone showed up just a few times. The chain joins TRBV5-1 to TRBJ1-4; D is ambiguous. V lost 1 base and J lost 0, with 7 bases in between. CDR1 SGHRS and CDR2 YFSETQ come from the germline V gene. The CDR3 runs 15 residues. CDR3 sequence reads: CASSLRLATNEKLFF. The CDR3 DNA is TGCGCCAGCAGCTTGCGTCTTGCAACTAATGAAAAACTGTTTTTT.

The DNA of the CDR3 is TGTGCCAGCCGACTGGGAGATACGCAGTATTTT. Translation gives CASRLGDTQYF. The chain combines TRBV11-2 with TRBJ2-3; no clear D. The CDR3 contains 11 residues. Germline V gives CDR1 SGHAT, CDR2 FQNNGV. Trimming left V 8 bases short and J 5 bases short, with 8 bases between. The full variable domain, completed using reference TRBV11-2 and TRBJ2-3, is EAGVAQSPRYKIIEKRQSVAFWCNPISGHATLYWYQQILGQGPKLLIQFQNNGVVDDSQLPKDRFSAERLKGVDSTLKIQPAKLEDSAVYLCASRLGDTQYFGPGTRLTVL.

CDR3 bases: TGTGCCAGTAGGGCGGGGGACAGGAAACTGTTTTTT. Amino acid sequence: CASRAGDRKLFF. The genes are TRBV19 and TRBJ1-4, with TRBD1 matching 8 bases. The ends lost 6 bases at V and 11 bases at J; junction bases unmatched: 5. Germline CDR1 and CDR2: LNHDA and SQIVND (reference sequence). The CDR3 consists of 12 residues.

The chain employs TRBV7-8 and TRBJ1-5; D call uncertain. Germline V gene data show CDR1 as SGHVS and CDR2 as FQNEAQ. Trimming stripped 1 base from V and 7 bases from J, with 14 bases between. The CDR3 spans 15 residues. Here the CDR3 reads CASSLDSAGYQPQHF. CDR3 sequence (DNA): TGTGCCAGCAGCTTAGATTCGGCAGGCTACCAGCCCCAGCATTTT.

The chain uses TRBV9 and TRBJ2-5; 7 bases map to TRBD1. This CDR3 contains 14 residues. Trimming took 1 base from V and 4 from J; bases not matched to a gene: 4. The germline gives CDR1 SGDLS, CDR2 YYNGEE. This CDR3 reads CASSVQGESETQYF. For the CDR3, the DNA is TGTGCCAGCAGCGTACAGGGGGAATCAGAGACCCAGTACTTC.

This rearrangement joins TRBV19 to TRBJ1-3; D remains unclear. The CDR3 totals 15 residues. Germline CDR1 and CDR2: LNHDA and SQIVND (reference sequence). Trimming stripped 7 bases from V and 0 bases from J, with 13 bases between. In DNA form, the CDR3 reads TGTGCCAGTAAGCAGGAACTTTTCTCTGGAAACACCATATATTTT. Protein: CASKQELFSGNTIYF.

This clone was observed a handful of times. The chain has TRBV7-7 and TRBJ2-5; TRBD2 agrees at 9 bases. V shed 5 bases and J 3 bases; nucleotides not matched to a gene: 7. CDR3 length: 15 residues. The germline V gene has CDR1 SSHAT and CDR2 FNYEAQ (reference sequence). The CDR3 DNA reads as TGTGCCAGCAGCGAGGGGACTAGCAATAAAGAGACCCAGTACTTC. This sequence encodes CASSEGTSNKETQYF.

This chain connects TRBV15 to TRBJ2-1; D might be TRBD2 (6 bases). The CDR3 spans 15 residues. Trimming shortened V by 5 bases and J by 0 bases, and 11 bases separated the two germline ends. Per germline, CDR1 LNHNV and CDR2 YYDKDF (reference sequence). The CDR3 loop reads CATSLEGSSYNEQFF. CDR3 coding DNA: TGTGCCACCAGCCTGGAGGGCAGCTCCTACAATGAGCAGTTCTTC.

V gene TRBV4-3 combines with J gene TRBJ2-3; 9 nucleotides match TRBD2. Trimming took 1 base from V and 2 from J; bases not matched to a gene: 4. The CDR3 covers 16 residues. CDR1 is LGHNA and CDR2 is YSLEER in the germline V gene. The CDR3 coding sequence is TGCGCCAGCAGCCAAGCCCAGCGGGGGGTCACAGATACGCAGTATTTT. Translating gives CASSQAQRGVTDTQYF.

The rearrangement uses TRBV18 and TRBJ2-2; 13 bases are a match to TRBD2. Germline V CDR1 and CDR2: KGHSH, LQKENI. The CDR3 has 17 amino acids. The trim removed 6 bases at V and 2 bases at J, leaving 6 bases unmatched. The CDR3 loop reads CASSSTSGGPNTGELFF. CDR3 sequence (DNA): TGTGCCAGCTCGTCGACTAGCGGGGGGCCTAACACCGGGGAGCTGTTTTTT.

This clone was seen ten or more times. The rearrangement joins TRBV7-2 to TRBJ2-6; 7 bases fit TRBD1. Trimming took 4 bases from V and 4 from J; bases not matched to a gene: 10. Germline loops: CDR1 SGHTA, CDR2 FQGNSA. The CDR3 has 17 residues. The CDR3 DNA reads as TGTGCCAGCAGCTCCCCCCCGACAGGGCTGGGGGCCAACGTCCTGACTTTC. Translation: CASSSPPTGLGANVLTF.

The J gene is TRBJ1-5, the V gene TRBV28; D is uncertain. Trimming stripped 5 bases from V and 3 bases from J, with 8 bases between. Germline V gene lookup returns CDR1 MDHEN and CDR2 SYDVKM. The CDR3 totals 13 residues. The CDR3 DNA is TGTGCCAGCAGTCTGAGGCCCAATCAGCCCCAGCATTTT. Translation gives CASSLRPNQPQHF.

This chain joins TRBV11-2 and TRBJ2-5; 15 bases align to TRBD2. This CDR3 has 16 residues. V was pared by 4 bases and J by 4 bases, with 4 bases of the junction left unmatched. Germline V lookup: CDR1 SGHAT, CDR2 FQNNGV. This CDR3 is CASSSGLAGGLETQYF. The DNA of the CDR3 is TGTGCCAGCAGCTCCGGACTAGCGGGGGGGTTAGAGACCCAGTACTTC.

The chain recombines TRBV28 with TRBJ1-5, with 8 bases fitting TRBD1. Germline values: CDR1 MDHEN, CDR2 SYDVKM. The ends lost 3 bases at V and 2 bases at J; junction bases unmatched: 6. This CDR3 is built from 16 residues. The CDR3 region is CASSFADRAGNQPQHF. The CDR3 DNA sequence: TGTGCCAGCAGTTTCGCGGACAGGGCGGGCAATCAGCCCCAGCATTTT.

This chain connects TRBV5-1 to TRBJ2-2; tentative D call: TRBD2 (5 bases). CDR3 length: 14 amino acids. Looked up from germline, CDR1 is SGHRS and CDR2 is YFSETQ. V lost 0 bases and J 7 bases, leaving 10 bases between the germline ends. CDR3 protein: CASSLGSAGGELFF. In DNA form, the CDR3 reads TGCGCCAGCAGCTTGGGAAGTGCGGGCGGGGAGCTGTTTTTT.

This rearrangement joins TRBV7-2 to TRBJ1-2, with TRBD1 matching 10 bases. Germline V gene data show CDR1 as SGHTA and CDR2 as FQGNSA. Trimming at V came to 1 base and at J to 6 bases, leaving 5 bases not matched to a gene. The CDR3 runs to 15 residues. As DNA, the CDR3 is TGTGCCAGCAGCTTAGGGGACAGGGGATGGGATGGCTACACCTTC. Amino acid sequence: CASSLGDRGWDGYTF.

CDR3 nucleotide sequence: TGTGCCAGCAGCTCATGGGTGGCGGGGCTCGGGGAGACCCAGTACTTC. Its translation is CASSSWVAGLGETQYF. The rearrangement uses TRBV7-2 and TRBJ2-5; D is perhaps TRBD2 (6 bases). Between the trimmed V and J ends, which lost 4 bases and 5 bases, there was a span of 20 bases. Germline assignment: CDR1 SGHTA and CDR2 FQGNSA. The CDR3 extends over 16 amino acids.

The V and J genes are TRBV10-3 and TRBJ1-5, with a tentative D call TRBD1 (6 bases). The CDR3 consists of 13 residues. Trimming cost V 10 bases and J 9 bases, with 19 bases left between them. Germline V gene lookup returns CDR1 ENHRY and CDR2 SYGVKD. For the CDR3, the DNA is TGTGCCACCCACCGGGACACCTCGGGGCCCCAGCATTTT. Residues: CATHRDTSGPQHF.

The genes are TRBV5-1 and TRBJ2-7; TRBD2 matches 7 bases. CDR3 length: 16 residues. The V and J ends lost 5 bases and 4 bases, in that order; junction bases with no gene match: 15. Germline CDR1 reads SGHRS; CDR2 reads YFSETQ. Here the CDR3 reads CASSGLGGGRNYEQYF. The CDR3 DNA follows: TGCGCCAGCAGTGGACTGGGCGGGGGACGAAATTACGAGCAGTACTTC. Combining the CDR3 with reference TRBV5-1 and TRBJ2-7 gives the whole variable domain KAGVTQTPRYLIKTRGQQVTLSCSPISGHRSVSWYQQTPGQGLQFLFEYFSETQRNKGNFPGRFSGRQFSNSRSEMNVSTLELGDSALYLCASSGLGGGRNYEQYFGPGTRLTVT.

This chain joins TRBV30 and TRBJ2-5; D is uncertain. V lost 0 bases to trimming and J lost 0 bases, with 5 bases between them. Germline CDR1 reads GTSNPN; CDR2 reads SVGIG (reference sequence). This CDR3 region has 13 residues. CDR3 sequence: CAWSVEYQETQYF. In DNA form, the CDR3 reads TGTGCCTGGAGTGTCGAGTACCAAGAGACCCAGTACTTC.

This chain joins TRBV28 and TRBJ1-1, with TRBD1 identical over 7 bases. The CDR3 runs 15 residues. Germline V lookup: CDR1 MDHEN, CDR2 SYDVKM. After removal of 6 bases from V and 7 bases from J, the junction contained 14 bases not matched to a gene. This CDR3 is CASSPPGQRSHEAFF. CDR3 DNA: TGTGCCAGCAGCCCACCGGGACAGAGATCCCATGAAGCTTTCTTT.